The 16 T cell receptor beta chains given below trace back to one sample, sequenced in a study of spatial heterogeneity in lung cancer. TCRdb analysed the 5' RACE reads with MiXCR anew, one entry per CDR3 protein. In the table there are 20,000 to 25,000 distinct CDR3 sequences, over 3% of which are singletons. As to time point: sample taken at primary tumor resection. The sequences come from PBMCs, collected at surgery. These receptors all stem from a female donor with early-stage non-small cell lung cancer.

In its sample, this clonotype was seen many times. The chain uses TRBV25-1 and TRBJ1-2, with 9 bases aligning to TRBD1. V shed 2 bases, J shed 2 bases, and the junction held 6 bases outside the gene matches. This CDR3 is 16 amino acids long. Per the germline V gene, CDR1 is MGHDK and CDR2 is SYGVNS. This CDR3 reads CASSEIGTGRNYGYTF. The CDR3 DNA is TGTGCCAGCAGTGAAATAGGGACAGGGCGAAACTATGGCTACACCTTC.

This clonotype was picked up many times. V and J are TRBV2 and TRBJ2-3; either TRBD1 or TRBD2 may fit D (5 bases each). The germline V gene encodes CDR1 SNHLY and CDR2 FYNNEI. The CDR3 sequence is 11 residues long. V was shortened by 8 bases and J by 11 bases, with 14 bases between the two germline ends. CDR3 protein: CASRDGRLQYF. CDR3 coding DNA: TGTGCCAGCCGGGACGGCCGTCTGCAGTATTTT.

This clonotype was detected many times. DNA for the CDR3: TGTGCCAGCAGCGCTCGATCAGAAGGACACTATTCACCCCTCCACTTT. Amino acid sequence: CASSARSEGHYSPLHF. V gene TRBV5-4 combines with J gene TRBJ1-6; D is perhaps TRBD1 (5 bases). The CDR3 consists of 16 residues. V was clipped by 4 bases and J by 8 bases, with 19 bases between them. Germline V gives CDR1 SGHNT, CDR2 YYREEE (reference sequence).

CDR3 nucleotides: TGCGCCAGCAGCCAATGGGGCAATCAGCCCCAGCATTTT. It codes for CASSQWGNQPQHF. V is TRBV10-2 and J is TRBJ1-5; no reliable D call. Trimming pared 6 bases from V and 2 bases from J, leaving 8 bases between. Germline CDR1 WSHSY, CDR2 SAAADI. This CDR3 is 13 amino acids long.

This clonotype was seen at least ten times. The chain has TRBV4-1 and TRBJ2-2, with 11 bases fitting TRBD2. CDR1 is MGHRA and CDR2 is YSYEKL in the germline V gene. V gave up 2 bases and J gave up 3 bases; unmatched junction bases: 2. The CDR3 has 16 residues. The CDR3 sequence: CASSQRLAGHTGELFF. The DNA for the CDR3 is TGCGCCAGCAGCCAAAGACTAGCGGGACACACCGGGGAGCTGTTTTTT.

Ten or more counts support this clonotype. The rearrangement links TRBV10-3 to TRBJ2-7, with 9 bases identical to TRBD1. The V and J ends lost 10 bases and 4 bases, in that order; junction bases with no gene match: 8. CDR1 ENHRY and CDR2 SYGVKD come from the germline V gene. This CDR3 contains 13 residues. The CDR3 bases are TGTGCCAGCGTACAGGGGGCAGGATACGAGCAGTACTTC. Translating it yields CASVQGAGYEQYF.

The table lists this clonotype with many counts. V usage is TRBV20-1 and J usage is TRBJ2-7; 11 bases line up with TRBD2. Germline loops: CDR1 DFQATT, CDR2 SNEGSKA (reference sequence). The CDR3 contains 15 residues. After removal of 4 bases from V and 2 bases from J, the junction contained 7 bases not matched to a gene. The CDR3 region is CSATELSGRAYEQYF. The DNA of the CDR3 is TGCAGTGCTACTGAGCTTAGCGGGAGGGCCTACGAGCAGTACTTC.

This clonotype was counted many times. The V call is TRBV27, the J call TRBJ2-1; 14 positions agree with TRBD2. From germline, CDR1 is MNHEY and CDR2 SMNVEV (reference sequence). This CDR3 contains 16 residues. The V gene end was trimmed by 6 bases and the J gene end by 11 bases; junction bases not matched to a gene: 12. As DNA, the CDR3 is TGTGCCAGCAGGCTTTTCTCGGGACTAGCGGGAGACCAGCAGTTCTTC. Its translation: CASRLFSGLAGDQQFF.

Many counts were recorded for this clonotype. The chain couples TRBV2 to TRBJ1-3; tentatively, D is TRBD1 (5 bases). CDR1 and CDR2 (germline): SNHLY, FYNNEI. Trimming stripped 4 bases from V and 2 bases from J, with 12 bases between. The CDR3 totals 15 residues. This CDR3 is CASSGGRAAGNTIYF. CDR3 bases: TGTGCCAGCAGTGGGGGCCGGGCAGCTGGAAACACCATATATTTT.

This clonotype was counted ten times or more. CDR3 region: CASSLLGREQYF. The CDR3 DNA follows: TGTGCCAGCAGTTTATTAGGGCGCGAGCAGTACTTC. The chain has TRBV27 and TRBJ2-7; D gene uncertain. Germline CDR1 MNHEY, CDR2 SMNVEV (reference sequence). The V and J ends lost 1 base and 6 bases respectively, with 7 bases between them. The CDR3 is 12 amino acids.

This clonotype was detected many times. The chain employs TRBV20-1 and TRBJ2-3; D gene unclear. Trimming cost V 1 base and J 4 bases, with 15 bases left between them. The germline V gene encodes CDR1 DFQATT and CDR2 SNEGSKA (reference sequence). CDR3 length: 15 amino acids. CDR3 region: CSARVGSTPADTQYF. The CDR3 DNA reads TGCAGTGCTAGAGTGGGTAGTACACCCGCAGATACGCAGTATTTT.

This clonotype showed up many times. This chain uses TRBV30 with TRBJ1-5, with unresolved D. Looked up from germline, CDR1 is GTSNPN and CDR2 is SVGIG (reference sequence). V lost 0 bases and J 4 bases, leaving 13 bases between the germline ends. This CDR3 comprises 15 residues. The CDR3 here is CAWSVGAYGNQPQHF. The CDR3 nucleotides read TGTGCCTGGAGTGTGGGAGCGTACGGGAATCAGCCCCAGCATTTT.

This clonotype was counted many times. The chain is built from TRBV5-1 and TRBJ2-7; D tentatively reads TRBD1 or TRBD2 (6 bases each). V lost 3 bases and J 3 bases, leaving 10 bases between the germline ends. The CDR3 loop spans 13 amino acids. Looked up from germline, CDR1 is SGHRS and CDR2 is YFSETQ. CDR3 sequence (DNA): TGCGCCAGCAGCTCCGGGGGCATCTACGAGCAGTACTTC. Protein product: CASSSGGIYEQYF. Drawing the rest from reference TRBV5-1 and TRBJ2-7, the complete variable domain is KAGVTQTPRYLIKTRGQQVTLSCSPISGHRSVSWYQQTPGQGLQFLFEYFSETQRNKGNFPGRFSGRQFSNSRSEMNVSTLELGDSALYLCASSSGGIYEQYFGPGTRLTVT.

Many counts were recorded for this clonotype. The V and J genes are TRBV25-1 and TRBJ2-7, with 7 bases that match TRBD2. The CDR3 runs 12 residues. CDR1 is MGHDK, CDR2 SYGVNS, per germline. V lost 4 bases and J lost 3; bases outside the gene matches: 0. CDR3 region: CASSGDYYEQYF. The CDR3 nucleotides read TGTGCCAGCAGTGGGGACTACTACGAGCAGTACTTC.

This clonotype was picked up many times. V is TRBV5-1 and J is TRBJ2-7; 8 bases are shared with TRBD2. Germline trimming cut 0 bases from V and 6 bases from J; bases unmatched to any gene: 5. Per germline, CDR1 SGHRS and CDR2 YFSETQ. The CDR3 totals 14 residues. CDR3 amino acids: CASSLAAGVSEQYF. DNA of the CDR3: TGCGCCAGCAGCTTGGCAGCGGGAGTTAGCGAGCAGTACTTC.

Concerning this clonotype: Since a much larger clone is just one base distant, this may be a read error. The rearrangement joins TRBV7-9 to TRBJ1-4; D gene ambiguous. Germline V gene data show CDR1 as SEHNR and CDR2 as FQNEAQ (reference sequence). The CDR3 has 16 amino acids. The CDR3 nucleotides read TGTGTCAGCAGCCAAGAATCGGGTATGGCTAATGAAAAACTGTTTTTT. The encoded protein is CVSSQESGMANEKLFF.